This paragraph reports one T cell receptor beta chain. Antigen: not known. This sample was taken from a study of early T cells in non-severe SARS-CoV-2 infection. Study summary: The study sequenced bulk RNA from unsorted whole blood, with chains unpaired.

CDR1 and CDR2 (germline): MNHNY, SVGAGI (reference sequence). Trimming cost V 2 bases and J 1 base, with 11 bases left between them. The CDR3 has 16 amino acids. Unique molecular identifiers were affixed to single, distinct cDNA molecules. TCRdb redid the calling of the 5' RACE reads with MiXCR, one entry per CDR3 protein. This sample has 65,000 to 80,000 distinct CDR3 sequences; 10% to 12% occur once, and the top ten carry approximately 4.5%. Notes on the study in general: Matching results from VDJdb favored anti-spike CD8 responses, leaving private and CD4 specificities undetected.

V and J are TRBV6-6 and TRBJ1-4; D remains unclear. Source material: whole blood. The clonotype was recovered from an adult who was a healthcare worker with PCR-confirmed SARS-CoV-2 infection or an uninfected control (not recorded which). CDR3 sequence (DNA): TGTGCCAGCAGTTACGCTATCGGCAGAACTAATGAAAAACTGTTTTTT. Translated, it gives CASSYAIGRTNEKLFF.